The rows below give T cell receptor beta chains drawn from one sample of a study of T-cell reconstitution after alpha-beta-depleted transplantation in children. TCRdb reanalysed the PCR reads using MiXCR and keeps one entry per CDR3 protein. The table has 750,000 to 950,000 distinct CDR3 sequences, approximately 15% seen once; the top ten hold approximately 5%. The sample here was PBMCs, mostly from graft donor cells, taken 360 days after TCRalphabeta/CD19-depleted stem cell transplant. The receptors come from a male patient younger than 18 who had a stem cell transplant for acute lymphoblastic leukemia, so the T cells may come from the graft donor. CDR3s include the opening cysteine and the closing phenylalanine or tryptophan. D genes are given only for firm matches. Size tells how often a clone was seen (once, few, many) or the class of an expanded clone, and some rows leave it out.

J: TRBJ2-7
D: .
size: .
V: TRBV12-3/TRBV12-4
DNA: TGTGCCAGCAGTAAGGCCCCGGGACACCACTACGAGCAGTACTTC
CDR3: CASSKAPGHHYEQYF

J: TRBJ2-1
D: .
size: .
V: TRBV2
DNA: TGTGCCAGCAGTGAACGACGACTAGTGGGACTTAATGAGCAGTTCTTC
CDR3: CASSERRLVGLNEQFF

J: TRBJ2-2
D: .
size: few
V: TRBV27
DNA: TGTGCCAGCAGTATTCCAGGTTTCGGGGAGCTGTTTTTT
CDR3: CASSIPGFGELFF

J: TRBJ2-7
D: .
size: once
V: TRBV4-1
DNA: TGCGCCAGCAGCCCGGGACTCTCCCCCTCCTACGAGCAGTACTTC
CDR3: CASSPGLSPSYEQYF

J: TRBJ2-7
D: .
size: .
V: TRBV5-1
DNA: TGCGCCAGCAGCTTGGAACAGGCTTCCTACGAGCAGTACTTC
CDR3: CASSLEQASYEQYF

J: TRBJ2-7
D: .
size: .
V: TRBV15
DNA: TGTGCCACCAGCAGAGATTGGGGGTCGAGGACGTCCTACGAGCAGTACTTC
CDR3: CATSRDWGSRTSYEQYF

J: TRBJ2-2
D: .
size: .
V: TRBV12-3/TRBV12-4
DNA: TGTGCCAGCAGTTCTCCGGCCGGGGAGCTGTTTTTT
CDR3: CASSSPAGELFF

J: TRBJ2-7
D: .
size: many
V: TRBV20-1
DNA: TGCAGTGCTCGGACCGACTCCTACGAGCAGTACTTC
CDR3: CSARTDSYEQYF

J: TRBJ2-7
D: TRBD2
size: .
V: TRBV6-6
DNA: TGTGCCAGCAGTAAGGGACTAAACTACGAGCAGTACTTC
CDR3: CASSKGLNYEQYF

J: TRBJ2-7
D: .
size: .
V: TRBV5-1
DNA: TGCGCCAGCAGACCCGACAACTCCTACGAGCAGTACTTC
CDR3: CASRPDNSYEQYF

J: TRBJ1-1
D: .
size: few
V: TRBV5-1
DNA: TGCGCCAGCAGCCCCCGGCAACCAGATAACACTGAAGCTTTCTTT
CDR3: CASSPRQPDNTEAFF

J: TRBJ1-1
D: .
size: few
V: TRBV18
DNA: TGTGCCAGCTCACATGATACTGAAGCTTTCTTT
CDR3: CASSHDTEAFF